These 32 T cell receptor beta chains share one sample of origin, sequenced in a study of blood T cell repertoires in COVID-19. Here immunoSEQ multiplex PCR was the method, and the copy in TCRdb shows in-frame clones only, minus some. This sample has roughly 150,000 clones, with over 80% found just once. Input material: peripheral blood. The receptors here all came from a woman aged 80 or older with active or convalescent COVID-19.

This chain uses TRBV27 with TRBJ2-7; 9 nucleotides match TRBD1. The CDR3 is made up of 15 amino acids. CDR1 and CDR2 (germline): MNHEY, SMNVEV (reference sequence). V gave up 4 bases and J gave up 2 bases; unmatched junction bases: 6. CDR3 sequence: CASSSWTGDTYEQYF. In nucleotides, the CDR3 is TGTGCCAGCAGTTCTTGGACAGGGGACACCTACGAGCAGTACTTC.

The chain carries TRBV4-1 and TRBJ2-3; TRBD2 matches 7 bases. Germline V gene sequence: CDR1 MGHRA, CDR2 YSYEKL. V gave up 1 base and J gave up 2 bases; unmatched junction bases: 15. CDR3 length: 19 residues. The CDR3 region is CASSQGSSGASTNTDTQYF. CDR3 DNA sequence: TGCGCCAGCAGCCAAGGGTCCAGCGGGGCGTCCACAAACACAGATACGCAGTATTTT.

The chain couples TRBV5-1 to TRBJ1-1; 10 bases fit TRBD1. Germline V gives CDR1 SGHRS, CDR2 YFSETQ. The CDR3 totals 15 residues. V gave up 6 bases and J gave up 0 bases; unmatched junction bases: 5. CDR3 protein: CASTRQGAMNTEAFF. The DNA for the CDR3 is TGCGCCAGCACACGACAGGGGGCGATGAACACTGAAGCTTTCTTT.

The V call is TRBV19, the J call TRBJ2-3; D remains unclear. The CDR3 consists of 13 residues. Germline V gene lookup returns CDR1 LNHDA and CDR2 SQIVND (reference sequence). The ends were cut back, 7 bases at V and 5 bases at J, with 13 bases in the middle. The CDR3 reads CASNPRPGDTQYF. The CDR3 bases are TGTGCCAGTAACCCCAGGCCCGGAGATACGCAGTATTTT. Full variable domain (outside the CDR3, taken from reference TRBV19 and TRBJ2-3): DGGITQSPKYLFRKEGQNVTLSCEQNLNHDAMYWYRQDPGQGLRLIYYSQIVNDFQKGDIAEGYSVSREKKESFPLTVTSAQKNPTAFYLCASNPRPGDTQYFGPGTRLTVL.

The V gene is TRBV27, the J gene TRBJ2-2; 10 bases match TRBD1. Germline values: CDR1 MNHEY, CDR2 SMNVEV (reference sequence). Germline trimming cut 3 bases from V and 0 bases from J; bases unmatched to any gene: 7. The CDR3 length is 18 residues. The CDR3 sequence: CASSLRTGGGPNTGELFF. CDR3 in DNA: TGTGCCAGCAGTTTGAGGACAGGGGGTGGTCCGAACACCGGGGAGCTGTTTTTT.

The chain joins TRBV3-1 (or the pseudogene TRBV3-2) to TRBJ2-3; 7 bases align to TRBD2. There are 18 residues in the CDR3. CDR1 LGHDT and CDR2 YNNKEL come from the germline V gene (reference sequence). Trimming cost V 0 bases and J 2 bases; bases outside gene matches: 11. CDR3 sequence (DNA): TGTGCCAGCAGCCAAGAAGGAGCGGGGAAGATAGCCACAGATACGCAGTATTTT. Protein: CASSQEGAGKIATDTQYF.

The chain joins TRBV13 to TRBJ1-4; D unclear. The germline V and J ends were trimmed by 2 bases and 7 bases, with 14 bases remaining between them. The CDR3 runs to 15 residues. The V gene's germline CDR1 is PRHDT and CDR2 FYEKMQ (reference sequence). The CDR3 spells CASSLRTTGGEKLFF. DNA for the CDR3: TGTGCCAGCAGCTTAAGAACCACTGGTGGTGAAAAACTGTTTTTT.

This clone was counted between two and nine times. The CDR3 loop is CASSLEGRSSNYGYTF. The CDR3 DNA is TGTGCCAGCAGCTTAGAGGGGAGGTCTTCGAACTATGGCTACACCTTC. J is TRBJ1-2 and V is TRBV11-3; D is ambiguous. The V end lost 0 bases, the J end lost 2 bases, and 13 bases lay between the germline ends. Looked up from germline, CDR1 is SGHNT and CDR2 is YENEEA. This CDR3 has 16 residues.

This chain uses TRBV6-5 with TRBJ1-5, with a weak D call TRBD1 (6 bases). CDR1 and CDR2 from the germline V gene are MNHEY and SVGAGI. V was clipped by 7 bases and J by 0 bases, with 7 bases between them. CDR3 size: 13 residues. Here the CDR3 reads CASKGDSNQPQHF. Here the CDR3 DNA reads TGTGCCAGCAAGGGGGATAGCAATCAGCCCCAGCATTTT.

This chain joins TRBV3-1 (or the pseudogene TRBV3-2) and TRBJ2-5; D may be TRBD1 (6 bases). Trimming stripped 4 bases from V and 2 bases from J, with 14 bases between. Germline CDR1 is LGHDT and CDR2 is YNNKEL (reference sequence). This CDR3 has 15 amino acids. This CDR3 is CASSLRTDRQETQYF. Here the CDR3 DNA reads TGTGCCAGCAGCCTCAGGACAGATAGACAAGAGACCCAGTACTTC.

The V call is TRBV9, the J call TRBJ2-5; TRBD2 matches at 7 bases. V gave up 4 bases and J gave up 3 bases; unmatched junction bases: 12. Germline V gives CDR1 SGDLS, CDR2 YYNGEE. CDR3 length equals 16 residues. The CDR3 region is CASSPGRTSVKETQYF. The CDR3 nucleotides read TGTGCCAGCAGCCCTGGTAGAACTAGCGTAAAAGAGACCCAGTACTTC.

The chain has TRBV5-1 and TRBJ1-2; no clear D gene. Germline V gives CDR1 SGHRS, CDR2 YFSETQ. Trimming stripped 0 bases from V and 3 bases from J, with 9 bases between. The length of the CDR3 is 14 residues. CDR3 sequence (DNA): TGCGCCAGCAGCTTGGACTCAGGCGACTATGGCTACACCTTC. The encoded protein is CASSLDSGDYGYTF.

V is TRBV3-1 (or the pseudogene TRBV3-2) and J is TRBJ1-1, with no clear D. The CDR3 consists of 14 residues. V gave up 6 bases and J gave up 4 bases, with 15 bases separating them. Germline V gene lookup returns CDR1 LGHDT and CDR2 YNNKEL (reference sequence). The CDR3 DNA sequence: TGTGCCAGCAGAATGGAGGTGAGCGGCACTGAAGCTTTCTTT. Translation: CASRMEVSGTEAFF.

J is TRBJ1-5 and V is TRBV6-6; D ambiguous. With 2 bases removed from V and 4 bases from J, the gap between germline ends came to 12 bases. This CDR3 has 15 amino acids. Germline V gives CDR1 MNHNY, CDR2 SVGAGI (reference sequence). This CDR3 reads CASSYLVEANQPQHF. As DNA, the CDR3 is TGTGCCAGCAGTTACCTCGTAGAAGCTAATCAGCCCCAGCATTTT.

In its sample, this clone was seen once. This rearrangement joins TRBV9 to TRBJ2-1; 10 bases line up with TRBD2. Germline values: CDR1 SGDLS, CDR2 YYNGEE. The CDR3 covers 15 residues. After removal of 0 bases from V and 6 bases from J, the junction contained 3 bases not matched to a gene. DNA for the CDR3: TGTGCCAGCAGCGTAGGTAGCGGGGGGTTCAATGAGCAGTTCTTC. Its protein product is CASSVGSGGFNEQFF.

The chain combines TRBV12-3 or TRBV12-4 with TRBJ1-3; D is undetermined. V was clipped by 7 bases and J by 0 bases, with 4 bases between them. This CDR3 spans 12 amino acids. In DNA form, the CDR3 reads TGTGCCAGCATGTACTCTGGAAACACCATATATTTT. Translation gives CASMYSGNTIYF.

The chain employs TRBV6-5 and TRBJ1-1; D is uncertain. The CDR3 extends over 13 amino acids. The germline gives CDR1 MNHEY, CDR2 SVGAGI. V was trimmed by 7 bases and J by 0 bases, leaving 9 bases between them. CDR3 coding DNA: TGTGCCAGCACCCCAGGATTGAACACTGAAGCTTTCTTT. Amino acid sequence: CASTPGLNTEAFF.

Remarks on this clone: At one boundary the junction diverges from the germline segment, which might be a read error. This chain links TRBV7-7 with TRBJ1-3; the D gene is possibly TRBD1 (6 bases). The length of the CDR3 is 18 residues. Per germline, CDR1 SSHAT and CDR2 FNYEAQ (reference sequence). CDR3 protein: CASSLAWGQKEGGNTIYF. In DNA form, the CDR3 reads TGTGCTAGCAGCTTAGCTTGGGGACAAAAGGAAGGTGGAAACACCATATATTTT. Using reference TRBV7-7 and TRBJ1-3 for the parts outside the CDR3, the full variable domain is GAGVSQSPRYKVTKRGQDVTLRCDPISSHATLYWYQQALGQGPEFLTYFNYEAQPDKSGLPSDRFSAERPEGSISTLTIQRTEQRDSAMYRCASSLAWGQKEGGNTIYFGEGSWLTVV.

The V call is TRBV5-4, the J call TRBJ2-5, with a possible D match to TRBD1 (7 bases). V was cut by 3 bases and J by 2 bases, with 14 bases left in between. Germline lookup yields CDR1 SGHNT and CDR2 YYREEE (reference sequence). The CDR3 runs to 15 residues. The CDR3 region is CASSSGVDRQETQYF. DNA of the CDR3: TGTGCCAGCAGCTCGGGGGTGGACAGGCAAGAGACCCAGTACTTC.

For the CDR3, the DNA is TGTGCCAGCAGTTTAAAGCCGACAGGGAACACTGAAGCTTTCTTT. Its translation: CASSLKPTGNTEAFF. The rearrangement joins TRBV27 to TRBJ1-1, with D possibly matching TRBD1 (6 bases). This CDR3 comprises 15 residues. CDR1 and CDR2 from the germline V gene are MNHEY and SMNVEV (reference sequence). V was pared by 2 bases and J by 1 base, with 11 bases between.

This clone was seen a single time. The rearrangement uses TRBV29-1 and TRBJ1-1; D perhaps matches TRBD1 (6 bases). Germline V gene lookup returns CDR1 SQVTM and CDR2 ANQGSEA. The CDR3 sequence is 15 residues long. V was clipped by 7 bases and J by 0 bases, with 18 bases between them. The CDR3 DNA follows: TGCAGCGGATCGGACAGCGCACTTATGAACACTGAAGCTTTCTTT. Its translation is CSGSDSALMNTEAFF.

This chain connects TRBV27 to TRBJ1-5, with 7 bases identical to TRBD1. This CDR3 has 15 residues. Germline CDR1 reads MNHEY; CDR2 reads SMNVEV (reference sequence). Trimming at V came to 8 bases and at J to 1 base, leaving 8 bases not matched to a gene. CDR3 amino acids: CASRMTGWSNQPQHF. As DNA, the CDR3 is TGTGCCAGCCGAATGACAGGGTGGAGCAATCAGCCCCAGCATTTT.

The chain employs TRBV7-8 and TRBJ1-2; TRBD1 matches at 10 bases. After removal of 0 bases from V and 3 bases from J, the junction contained 4 bases not matched to a gene. Germline values: CDR1 SGHVS, CDR2 FQNEAQ. The CDR3 is 16 amino acids. The CDR3 is CASSLAGTGVDYGYTF. The DNA of the CDR3 is TGTGCCAGCAGCTTAGCGGGGACAGGGGTTGACTATGGCTACACCTTC.

The rearrangement uses TRBV7-2 and TRBJ2-7; 8 bases are a match to TRBD2. CDR3 length: 15 residues. V trimming: 1 base; J trimming: 3 bases; junction bases outside the gene matches: 5. Germline V gene lookup returns CDR1 SGHTA and CDR2 FQGNSA. The CDR3 DNA reads TGTGCCAGCAGCTTAGGGCTAGCGGGCGTCTACGAGCAGTACTTC. Translated, it gives CASSLGLAGVYEQYF.

The chain carries TRBV7-8 and TRBJ2-5; 7 bases are shared with TRBD2. The CDR3 has 14 amino acids. CDR1 is SGHVS, CDR2 FQNEAQ, per germline. The V and J ends lost 3 bases and 0 bases, in that order; junction bases with no gene match: 1. CDR3 protein: CASSLGGYQETQYF. The CDR3 nucleotides read TGTGCCAGCAGCTTGGGAGGGTACCAAGAGACCCAGTACTTC.

The V and J genes are TRBV18 and TRBJ2-2; 7 positions match TRBD1. The CDR3 spans 17 residues. Germline V gene data show CDR1 as KGHSH and CDR2 as LQKENI. J lost 2 bases, V lost 1 base, and 7 bases had no gene match. CDR3 sequence reads: CASSPQEGASNTGELFF. The CDR3 region has the DNA TGTGCCAGCTCACCACAAGAGGGGGCTTCAAACACCGGGGAGCTGTTTTTT.

This clone was counted a single time. The chain carries TRBV4-3 and TRBJ1-2, with D possibly being TRBD1 (6 bases). Trimming removed 1 base from V and 5 bases from J, with 11 bases in between. CDR3 length: 14 amino acids. The germline V gene encodes CDR1 LGHNA and CDR2 YSLEER. The CDR3 nucleotides read TGCGCCAGCAGCCAAGCCGAGGGGGGGTATGGCTACACCTTC. Translation: CASSQAEGGYGYTF.

This chain uses TRBV6-8 with TRBJ1-1; a weak D match, TRBD1 (6 bases). V was pared by 10 bases and J by 0 bases, with 15 bases between. This CDR3 spans 14 amino acids. Germline V gene data show CDR1 as MNHGY and CDR2 as SAAAGT. Here the CDR3 reads CATPGHSMNTEAFF. The CDR3 DNA reads as TGTGCCACCCCGGGACACTCCATGAACACTGAAGCTTTCTTT.

The chain has TRBV19 and TRBJ1-6, with 9 bases fitting TRBD1. Germline CDR1 and CDR2: LNHDA and SQIVND (reference sequence). The CDR3 is made up of 17 amino acids. Trimming removed 5 bases from V and 4 bases from J; junction bases left unmatched: 9. Here the CDR3 reads CASSPTTGGRYNSPLHF. The CDR3 DNA sequence: TGTGCCAGTAGTCCAACGACAGGGGGAAGGTATAATTCACCCCTCCACTTT.

This chain connects TRBV5-6 to TRBJ2-3; 9 bases are a match to TRBD2. Germline V CDR1 and CDR2: SGHDT, YYEEEE. This CDR3 has 16 residues. V trimming: 4 bases; J trimming: 3 bases; junction bases outside the gene matches: 9. This chain's CDR3 is CASSLAGGAKTDTQYF. In nucleotides, the CDR3 is TGTGCCAGCAGCCTTGCGGGGGGGGCGAAGACAGATACGCAGTATTTT.

This chain links TRBV9 with TRBJ2-4, with a possible D match to TRBD2 (5 bases). This CDR3 contains 16 residues. Germline V gives CDR1 SGDLS, CDR2 YYNGEE. V was trimmed by 3 bases and J by 0 bases, leaving 13 bases between them. The CDR3 spells CASSAEIRGAKNIQYF. CDR3 in DNA: TGTGCCAGCAGCGCAGAGATCCGGGGAGCCAAAAACATTCAGTACTTC.

V and J are TRBV5-1 and TRBJ2-3; 8 nucleotides line up with TRBD2. This CDR3 is built from 13 residues. Germline V gene lookup returns CDR1 SGHRS and CDR2 YFSETQ. The V gene end was trimmed by 7 bases and the J gene end by 4 bases; junction bases not matched to a gene: 5. Written as DNA, the CDR3 is TGCGCCAGCGGGTTAGCGGGGCCAGATACGCAGTATTTT. Protein product: CASGLAGPDTQYF.